A selection of T cell receptor beta chains follows, all from one sample in a study of blood T cells in healthy people across ages. Using its own MiXCR run on the 5' RACE reads, TCRdb lists one record per CDR3 protein. The data show about a million distinct CDR3 sequences, roughly 48% seen once. Sequenced material: blood. Source of these receptors: a man under 40 in good health. Each CDR3 is given with its conserved first and last residue. A D gene is named only where the DNA matches it firmly. Where a row states a size, it is once, few, many or the class of an expanded clone; other rows omit it.

clone_size: NA; v_call: TRBV27; j_call: TRBJ2-7; cdr3_length: 16; d_call: NA; cdr3_nt: TGTGCCAGCAGTCTCCCCCTCCTAACGGGAGCCTACGAGCAGTACTTC; cdr3_aa: CASSLPLLTGAYEQYF
clone_size: NA; v_call: TRBV12-3/TRBV12-4; j_call: TRBJ2-5; cdr3_length: 11; d_call: NA; cdr3_nt: TGTGCCAGCAGTCCAATCGGTGAGCAGTACTTC; cdr3_aa: CASSPIGEQYF
clone_size: NA; v_call: TRBV28; j_call: TRBJ2-4; cdr3_length: 18; d_call: TRBD1; cdr3_nt: TGTGCCAGCATACCGGGACAGGGGGCGTCGATGGCCAAAAACATTCAGTACTTC; cdr3_aa: CASIPGQGASMAKNIQYF
clone_size: NA; v_call: TRBV5-1; j_call: TRBJ2-7; cdr3_length: 13; d_call: TRBD1; cdr3_nt: TGCGCCAGCAGCTGGGACAGCCTCTACGAGCAGTACTTC; cdr3_aa: CASSWDSLYEQYF
clone_size: few; v_call: TRBV20-1; j_call: TRBJ2-5; cdr3_length: 11; d_call: NA; cdr3_nt: TGCAGTGCTAGAAATCTGGAGACCCAGTACTTC; cdr3_aa: CSARNLETQYF
clone_size: NA; v_call: TRBV7-9; j_call: TRBJ1-6; cdr3_length: 14; d_call: TRBD1; cdr3_nt: TGTGCCAGCAGCTCCCGACAGGGCGCCTCACCCCTCCACTTT; cdr3_aa: CASSSRQGASPLHF
clone_size: NA; v_call: TRBV10-3; j_call: TRBJ2-1; cdr3_length: 16; d_call: NA; cdr3_nt: TGTGCCATCAGTACCGCTCCACAGAGCTCCTACAATGAGCAGTTCTTC; cdr3_aa: CAISTAPQSSYNEQFF
clone_size: NA; v_call: TRBV20-1; j_call: TRBJ2-5; cdr3_length: 14; d_call: TRBD2; cdr3_nt: TGCAGTGCTAGAGAGGCGGGGGGAACGGAGACCCAGTACTTC; cdr3_aa: CSAREAGGTETQYF
clone_size: NA; v_call: TRBV12-3/TRBV12-4; j_call: TRBJ2-5; cdr3_length: 14; d_call: NA; cdr3_nt: TGTGCCAGCAGGTTTGCAGCTCTCCAAGAGACCCAGTACTTC; cdr3_aa: CASRFAALQETQYF
clone_size: NA; v_call: TRBV7-9; j_call: TRBJ1-1; cdr3_length: 14; d_call: TRBD1; cdr3_nt: TGTGCCAGCAGCCCAAGGGGACAGGACACTGAAGCTTTCTTT; cdr3_aa: CASSPRGQDTEAFF
clone_size: NA; v_call: TRBV4-3; j_call: TRBJ1-5; cdr3_length: 15; d_call: NA; cdr3_nt: TGCGCCAGCAGCCAAGACACGACTAATAATCAGCCCCAGCATTTT; cdr3_aa: CASSQDTTNNQPQHF
clone_size: NA; v_call: TRBV30; j_call: TRBJ2-5; cdr3_length: 11; d_call: NA; cdr3_nt: TGTGCCTGGAGTACAAAAGAGACCCAGTACTTC; cdr3_aa: CAWSTKETQYF
clone_size: NA; v_call: TRBV25-1; j_call: TRBJ1-2; cdr3_length: 15; d_call: TRBD1; cdr3_nt: TGTGCCAGCAGTGCCCAGACAGGGGGTGGCCATGGCTACACCTTC; cdr3_aa: CASSAQTGGGHGYTF
clone_size: few; v_call: TRBV4-3; j_call: TRBJ2-7; cdr3_length: 16; d_call: NA; cdr3_nt: TGCGCCAGCAGCCAAGATGCAGCGGGTCTATCCTACGAGCAGTACTTC; cdr3_aa: CASSQDAAGLSYEQYF
clone_size: NA; v_call: TRBV7-6; j_call: TRBJ2-3; cdr3_length: 17; d_call: NA; cdr3_nt: TGTGCCAGCAGCTTAGTGCAGGGCGAGTCTGGCACAGATACGCAGTATTTT; cdr3_aa: CASSLVQGESGTDTQYF
clone_size: NA; v_call: TRBV20-1; j_call: TRBJ1-6; cdr3_length: 12; d_call: TRBD1; cdr3_nt: TGCAGTGCCGGGGACAGCAATTCACCCCTCCACTTT; cdr3_aa: CSAGDSNSPLHF
clone_size: NA; v_call: TRBV7-2; j_call: TRBJ1-3; cdr3_length: 14; d_call: NA; cdr3_nt: TGTGCCAGCAGATTTACAGGCTCTGGAAACACCATATATTTT; cdr3_aa: CASRFTGSGNTIYF
clone_size: NA; v_call: TRBV7-8; j_call: TRBJ1-1; cdr3_length: 14; d_call: NA; cdr3_nt: TGTGCCAGCAGCTTATCGGGCGGGTGGACTGAAGCTTTCTTT; cdr3_aa: CASSLSGGWTEAFF
clone_size: NA; v_call: TRBV12-3/TRBV12-4; j_call: TRBJ1-2; cdr3_length: 14; d_call: NA; cdr3_nt: TGTGCCAGCAGCCCGACGGGGGATGGCTATGGCTACACCTTC; cdr3_aa: CASSPTGDGYGYTF
clone_size: NA; v_call: TRBV28; j_call: TRBJ2-5; cdr3_length: 15; d_call: NA; cdr3_nt: TGTGCCAGCAGTTCGGCCTTACGGGGTTTAGAGACCCAGTACTTC; cdr3_aa: CASSSALRGLETQYF
clone_size: NA; v_call: TRBV20-1; j_call: TRBJ1-5; cdr3_length: 14; d_call: NA; cdr3_nt: TGCAGTGCTAGGCTTCAGGGGAGGAATCAGCCCCAGCATTTT; cdr3_aa: CSARLQGRNQPQHF
clone_size: NA; v_call: TRBV6-2/TRBV6-3; j_call: TRBJ1-5; cdr3_length: 16; d_call: NA; cdr3_nt: TGTGCCAGCAGTTACTCGCCAGGGGAGGGTGGTCAGCCCCAGCATTTT; cdr3_aa: CASSYSPGEGGQPQHF
clone_size: NA; v_call: TRBV7-3; j_call: TRBJ2-2; cdr3_length: 17; d_call: TRBD2; cdr3_nt: TGTGCCAGCAACCCTTCGGGACTAGCGGGGAGTGGCGGGGAGCTGTTTTTT; cdr3_aa: CASNPSGLAGSGGELFF
clone_size: NA; v_call: TRBV6-2/TRBV6-3; j_call: TRBJ2-1; cdr3_length: 15; d_call: NA; cdr3_nt: TGTGCCAGCAGCCCCGACAGAAAGTCCTACAATGAGCAGTTCTTC; cdr3_aa: CASSPDRKSYNEQFF
clone_size: NA; v_call: TRBV4-3; j_call: TRBJ1-6; cdr3_length: 16; d_call: NA; cdr3_nt: TGCGCCAGCAGCCAAGATCCGGGACATACGGATTCACCCCTCCACTTT; cdr3_aa: CASSQDPGHTDSPLHF
clone_size: NA; v_call: TRBV12-3/TRBV12-4; j_call: TRBJ2-3; cdr3_length: 16; d_call: TRBD2; cdr3_nt: TGTGCCAGCACCCCAGGACTAGCGGGGCCAATGGATACGCAGTATTTT; cdr3_aa: CASTPGLAGPMDTQYF
clone_size: NA; v_call: TRBV5-1; j_call: TRBJ2-7; cdr3_length: 14; d_call: NA; cdr3_nt: TGCGCCAGCAGCCATCCGGGACCGGTATACGAGCAGTACTTC; cdr3_aa: CASSHPGPVYEQYF
clone_size: few; v_call: TRBV5-6; j_call: TRBJ2-3; cdr3_length: 15; d_call: NA; cdr3_nt: TGTGCCAGCCGACTCGTCCGCCCTGGCGGAGATACGCAGTATTTT; cdr3_aa: CASRLVRPGGDTQYF
clone_size: NA; v_call: TRBV28; j_call: TRBJ2-3; cdr3_length: 18; d_call: NA; cdr3_nt: TGTGCCAGCAGTACGACGCTAGGACTACCCATTAGCACAGATACGCAGTATTTT; cdr3_aa: CASSTTLGLPISTDTQYF
clone_size: NA; v_call: TRBV30; j_call: TRBJ1-2; cdr3_length: 12; d_call: NA; cdr3_nt: TGTGCCTGGATTCGAGCTAACTATGGCTACACCTTC; cdr3_aa: CAWIRANYGYTF
clone_size: NA; v_call: TRBV20-1; j_call: TRBJ2-7; cdr3_length: 12; d_call: NA; cdr3_nt: TGCAGTGCCGGCCCGGGTCGGTACGAGCAGTACTTC; cdr3_aa: CSAGPGRYEQYF
clone_size: once; v_call: TRBV10-3; j_call: TRBJ1-6; cdr3_length: 15; d_call: NA; cdr3_nt: TGTGCCATCAGCAACAGGTTCTCGGATAATTCACCCCTCCACTTT; cdr3_aa: CAISNRFSDNSPLHF
clone_size: once; v_call: TRBV18; j_call: TRBJ2-7; cdr3_length: 14; d_call: NA; cdr3_nt: TGTGCCAGCTCACCACTGGGCTACTCCTACGAGCAGTACTTC; cdr3_aa: CASSPLGYSYEQYF
clone_size: NA; v_call: TRBV7-2; j_call: TRBJ2-1; cdr3_length: 17; d_call: NA; cdr3_nt: TGTGCCAGCAGCTTAACATTAGGAGCAGAAGGCTACAATGAGCAGTTCTTC; cdr3_aa: CASSLTLGAEGYNEQFF
clone_size: NA; v_call: TRBV6-5; j_call: TRBJ1-5; cdr3_length: 16; d_call: NA; cdr3_nt: TGTGCCAGCAGTTCTAGAACTGGAGATAGCAATCAGCCCCAGCATTTT; cdr3_aa: CASSSRTGDSNQPQHF
clone_size: NA; v_call: TRBV15; j_call: TRBJ2-1; cdr3_length: 17; d_call: NA; cdr3_nt: TGTGCCACCAGCAGAGCAACAGGACCAGGGGAATACAATGAGCAGTTCTTC; cdr3_aa: CATSRATGPGEYNEQFF
clone_size: NA; v_call: TRBV27; j_call: TRBJ2-5; cdr3_length: 15; d_call: NA; cdr3_nt: TGTGCCAGCAGTTCTTACAGTGGCCGCGTTTTAGAGCAGTACTTC; cdr3_aa: CASSSYSGRVLEQYF
clone_size: NA; v_call: TRBV7-9; j_call: TRBJ1-2; cdr3_length: 15; d_call: NA; cdr3_nt: TGTGCCAGCAGCTCGTCAACTTACAAGACGGCCGGCTACACCTTC; cdr3_aa: CASSSSTYKTAGYTF
clone_size: NA; v_call: TRBV12-3/TRBV12-4; j_call: TRBJ1-1; cdr3_length: 15; d_call: TRBD1; cdr3_nt: TGTGCCAGCAGTGCCGGGACAGGGGGCCCCACTGAAGCTTTCTTT; cdr3_aa: CASSAGTGGPTEAFF
clone_size: NA; v_call: TRBV5-4; j_call: TRBJ2-5; cdr3_length: 13; d_call: NA; cdr3_nt: TGTGCCAGCAGAGGGGCAGCGGAAGAGACCCAGTACTTC; cdr3_aa: CASRGAAEETQYF
clone_size: few; v_call: TRBV3-1; j_call: TRBJ2-7; cdr3_length: 13; d_call: NA; cdr3_nt: TGTGCCAGCAGCCAAGACCGAACTGGGATACAGTACTTC; cdr3_aa: CASSQDRTGIQYF